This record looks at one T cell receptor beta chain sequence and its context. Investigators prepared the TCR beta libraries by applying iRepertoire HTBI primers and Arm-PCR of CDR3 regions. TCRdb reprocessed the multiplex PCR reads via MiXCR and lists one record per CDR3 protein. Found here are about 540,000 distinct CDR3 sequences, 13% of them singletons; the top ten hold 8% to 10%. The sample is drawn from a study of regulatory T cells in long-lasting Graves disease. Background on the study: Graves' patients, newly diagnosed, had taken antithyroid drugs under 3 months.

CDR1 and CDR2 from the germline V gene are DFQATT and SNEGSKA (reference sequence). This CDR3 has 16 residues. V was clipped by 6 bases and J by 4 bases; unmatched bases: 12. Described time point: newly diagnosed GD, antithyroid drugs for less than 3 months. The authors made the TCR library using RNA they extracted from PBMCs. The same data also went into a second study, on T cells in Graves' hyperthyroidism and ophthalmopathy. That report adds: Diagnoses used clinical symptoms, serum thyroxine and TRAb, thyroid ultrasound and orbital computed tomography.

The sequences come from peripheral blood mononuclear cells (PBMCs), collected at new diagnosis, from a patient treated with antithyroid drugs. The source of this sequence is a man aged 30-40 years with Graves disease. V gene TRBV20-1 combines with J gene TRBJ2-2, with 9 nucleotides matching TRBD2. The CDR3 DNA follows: TGCAGTGCCGCTATTAGCGGGAGCAGGAGCACCGGGGAGCTGTTTTTT. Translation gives CSAAISGSRSTGELFF.